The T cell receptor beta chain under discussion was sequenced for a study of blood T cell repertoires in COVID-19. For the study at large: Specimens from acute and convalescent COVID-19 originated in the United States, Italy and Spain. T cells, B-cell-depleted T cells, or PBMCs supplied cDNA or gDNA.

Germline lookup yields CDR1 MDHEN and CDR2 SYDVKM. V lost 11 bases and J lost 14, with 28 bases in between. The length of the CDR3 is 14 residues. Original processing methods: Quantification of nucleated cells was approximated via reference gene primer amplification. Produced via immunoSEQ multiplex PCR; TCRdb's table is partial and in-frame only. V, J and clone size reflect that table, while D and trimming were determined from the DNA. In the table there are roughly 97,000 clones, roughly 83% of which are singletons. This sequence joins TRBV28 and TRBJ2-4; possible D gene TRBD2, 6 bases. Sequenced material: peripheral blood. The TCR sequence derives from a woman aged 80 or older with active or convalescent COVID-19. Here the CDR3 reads CASQPGLTLYSKYF. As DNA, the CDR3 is TGTGCCTCACAACCGGGACTTACTTTGTATTCAAAGTACTTC.